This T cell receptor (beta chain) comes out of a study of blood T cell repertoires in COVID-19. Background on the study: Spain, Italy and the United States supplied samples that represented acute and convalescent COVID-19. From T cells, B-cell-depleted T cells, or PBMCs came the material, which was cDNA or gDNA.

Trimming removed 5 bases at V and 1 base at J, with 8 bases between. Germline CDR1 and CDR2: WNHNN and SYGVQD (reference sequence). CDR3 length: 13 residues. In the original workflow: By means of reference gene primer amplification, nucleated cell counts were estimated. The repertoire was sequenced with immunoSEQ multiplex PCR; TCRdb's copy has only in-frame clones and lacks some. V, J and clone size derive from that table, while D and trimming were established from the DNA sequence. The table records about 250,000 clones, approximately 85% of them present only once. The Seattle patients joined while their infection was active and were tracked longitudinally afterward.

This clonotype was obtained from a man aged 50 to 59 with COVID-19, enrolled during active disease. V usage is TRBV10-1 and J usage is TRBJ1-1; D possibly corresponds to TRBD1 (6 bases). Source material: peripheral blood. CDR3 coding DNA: TGCGCCAGCAGTCTGGACAGGAACACTGAAGCTTTCTTT. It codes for CASSLDRNTEAFF.